The 26 T cell receptor beta chains below all came from one sample that was sequenced in a study of cytomegalovirus exposure and HLA in healthy donors. PCR used 60 Vbeta primers and 13 Jbeta primers. The assay was immunoSEQ multiplex PCR, and TCRdb's table has in-frame clones only and misses some. Of 200,000 or so clones listed, less than 90% are singletons. Sequencing used PBMCs. Source of these receptors: a boy aged 5-17 years in good health and CMV-seronegative.

This rearrangement joins TRBV2 to TRBJ2-3, with 7 bases lining up with TRBD2. V dropped 3 bases and J dropped 1; count of bases not matched to a gene: 4. Germline loops: CDR1 SNHLY, CDR2 FYNNEI. The CDR3 is made up of 15 amino acids. CDR3 DNA: TGTGCCAGCAGTGACTGGAGCGGGGGCACAGATACGCAGTATTTT. It yields the protein CASSDWSGGTDTQYF.

This clone was found once. The rearrangement uses TRBV7-9 and TRBJ1-1; 10 bases are shared with TRBD1. CDR3 length equals 11 residues. The junction had 4 bases not matched to a gene; V was cut back by 8 bases and J by 10 bases. Germline values: CDR1 SEHNR, CDR2 FQNEAQ (reference sequence). CDR3: CASGQGVRAFF. CDR3 bases: TGTGCCAGCGGACAGGGGGTGAGAGCTTTCTTT.

This clone was seen a single time. The chain carries TRBV10-2 and TRBJ2-7, with D maybe TRBD1 (6 bases). CDR3 length equals 14 residues. The V gene's germline CDR1 is WSHSY and CDR2 SAAADI. V lost 5 bases to trimming and J lost 6 bases, with 17 bases between them. The CDR3 is CASSPRSGVSEQYF. CDR3 coding DNA: TGCGCCAGCAGTCCTAGATCAGGGGTGTCCGAGCAGTACTTC.

The chain recombines TRBV7-9 with TRBJ2-1; D possibly corresponds to TRBD2 (6 bases). Germline-derived CDR1 and CDR2 are SEHNR and FQNEAQ (reference sequence). The CDR3 is made up of 15 amino acids. V dropped 1 base and J dropped 4 bases, with 11 bases sitting between them. The CDR3 DNA follows: TGTGCCAGCAGCTTAGACGGGACTCAGTACAATGAGCAGTTCTTC. Its translation: CASSLDGTQYNEQFF. Combining the CDR3 with reference TRBV7-9 and TRBJ2-1 gives the whole variable domain DTGVSQNPRHKITKRGQNVTFRCDPISEHNRLYWYRQTLGQGPEFLTYFQNEAQLEKSRLLSDRFSAERPKGSFSTLEIQRTEQGDSAMYLCASSLDGTQYNEQFFGPGTRLTVL.

V is TRBV18 and J is TRBJ1-4; unclear D gene. Deletions cut 2 bases from V and 7 bases from J, with 5 bases between. The CDR3 has 12 amino acids. Germline CDR1 KGHSH, CDR2 LQKENI. The CDR3 sequence is CASSPGSEKLFF. CDR3 sequence (DNA): TGTGCCAGCTCACCAGGCAGTGAAAAACTGTTTTTT.

The chain uses TRBV28 and TRBJ2-7; 11 bases match TRBD2. J lost 2 bases, V lost 3 bases, and 6 bases had no gene match. This CDR3 comprises 16 residues. Germline V gene lookup returns CDR1 MDHEN and CDR2 SYDVKM. The DNA of the CDR3 is TGTGCCAGCAGTTTGCCGGGACTAGCGGATGCCTACGAGCAGTACTTC. Residues: CASSLPGLADAYEQYF.

This clone was observed once. The CDR3 region is CAISGLAGYEQFF. For the CDR3, the DNA is TGTGCCATCAGTGGACTAGCGGGGTACGAGCAGTTCTTC. The V call is TRBV10-3, the J call TRBJ2-1; 11 bases align to TRBD2. There are 13 residues in the CDR3. The J segment lost 10 bases and the V segment lost 4 bases, leaving 3 bases of the junction unmatched. The germline V gene encodes CDR1 ENHRY and CDR2 SYGVKD.

This rearrangement joins TRBV13 to TRBJ2-2; possible D gene TRBD1, 5 bases. Trimming stripped 0 bases from V and 7 bases from J, with 12 bases between. The germline V gene has CDR1 PRHDT and CDR2 FYEKMQ (reference sequence). This CDR3 has 15 residues. This CDR3 is CASSLGLAGYGELFF. The CDR3 DNA sequence: TGTGCCAGCAGCTTAGGCCTGGCAGGGTACGGGGAGCTGTTTTTT.

The chain links TRBV7-9 to TRBJ2-3; D gene unclear. The CDR3 extends over 15 amino acids. Germline CDR1 is SEHNR and CDR2 is FQNEAQ (reference sequence). Deletions cut 0 bases from V and 6 bases from J, with 13 bases between. CDR3 sequence reads: CASSLAHFNEDTQYF. Here the CDR3 DNA reads TGTGCCAGCAGCTTAGCCCATTTCAATGAGGATACGCAGTATTTT.

The DNA for the CDR3 is TGTGCCTGGGCCCAGGAAGCGGGGGCCCGTCAGTACTTC. As protein: CAWAQEAGARQYF. This chain joins TRBV30 and TRBJ2-4; 8 bases are a match to TRBD2. CDR3 length: 13 amino acids. In germline, CDR1 is GTSNPN, CDR2 SVGIG (reference sequence). V shed 5 bases and J 12 bases; nucleotides not matched to a gene: 12.

The chain couples TRBV2 to TRBJ1-1; 9 positions agree with TRBD1. The CDR3 length is 15 residues. Germline CDR1 is SNHLY and CDR2 is FYNNEI. Trimming cost V 7 bases and J 1 base; bases outside gene matches: 7. The CDR3: CASNKQGAENTEAFF. As DNA, the CDR3 is TGTGCCAGCAACAAACAGGGGGCTGAGAACACTGAAGCTTTCTTT.

This clone was seen only a few times. V is TRBV7-9 and J is TRBJ1-4; D is perhaps TRBD1 (6 bases). Germline V gene sequence: CDR1 SEHNR, CDR2 FQNEAQ (reference sequence). CDR3 size: 16 residues. V lost 1 base to trimming and J lost 2 bases, with 11 bases between them. The CDR3 DNA sequence: TGTGCCAGCAGCTTAGTAGGGACAAAGACTAATGAAAAACTGTTTTTT. This gives the protein CASSLVGTKTNEKLFF.

The J gene is TRBJ1-6, the V gene TRBV27; 8 bases agree with TRBD1. V shed 5 bases, J shed 7 bases, and the junction held 13 bases outside the gene matches. Germline values: CDR1 MNHEY, CDR2 SMNVEV (reference sequence). The CDR3 length is 17 residues. Written as DNA, the CDR3 is TGTGCCAGCAGTAGATCTTTCAGAGCAGGGGGCAATTCACCCCTCCACTTT. The encoded protein is CASSRSFRAGGNSPLHF.

This clone was seen a single time. CDR3 residues: CASMTRGRADTQYF. CDR3 nucleotide sequence: TGTGCCAGCATGACGAGGGGGCGGGCAGATACGCAGTATTTT. This chain connects TRBV27 to TRBJ2-3; 7 nucleotides match TRBD1. The germline V gene has CDR1 MNHEY and CDR2 SMNVEV (reference sequence). The ends lost 7 bases at V and 4 bases at J; junction bases unmatched: 8. This CDR3 is 14 amino acids long.

The sample holds a few counts of this clone. J is TRBJ2-2 and V is TRBV5-1; no clear D. From germline, CDR1 is SGHRS and CDR2 YFSETQ. The CDR3 sequence is 15 residues long. The V gene lost 1 base and the J gene lost 0 bases, with 7 bases spanning the gap. The CDR3 bases are TGCGCCAGCAGCTTGAGCACCGCGAACACCGGGGAGCTGTTTTTT. Translated, it gives CASSLSTANTGELFF. Full variable domain (outside the CDR3, taken from reference TRBV5-1 and TRBJ2-2): KAGVTQTPRYLIKTRGQQVTLSCSPISGHRSVSWYQQTPGQGLQFLFEYFSETQRNKGNFPGRFSGRQFSNSRSEMNVSTLELGDSALYLCASSLSTANTGELFFGEGSRLTVL.

Comments on this clone: Germline and junction disagree at one end, which may indicate a read error. The CDR3: CASSLAPGSGNTIYF. The CDR3, as DNA: TGTGCTAGCAGCTTAGCGCCCGGCTCTGGAAACACCATATATTTT. The chain couples TRBV7-7 to TRBJ1-3, with D uncertain. The germline V gene encodes CDR1 SSHAT and CDR2 FNYEAQ (reference sequence). The CDR3 consists of 15 residues.

This chain uses TRBV5-4 with TRBJ2-7, with 8 bases lining up with TRBD1. The germline V gene encodes CDR1 SGHNT and CDR2 YYREEE (reference sequence). The V gene end was trimmed by 3 bases and the J gene end by 3 bases; junction bases not matched to a gene: 14. The CDR3 totals 17 residues. The CDR3 coding sequence is TGTGCCAGCAGCTCCCGGACAGGGATAAACTCCCTCTACGAGCAGTACTTC. This gives the protein CASSSRTGINSLYEQYF.

The CDR3 protein is CASSELGGRGNEKLFF. The DNA of the CDR3 is TGTGCCAGCAGTGAACTGGGGGGGCGCGGAAATGAAAAACTGTTTTTT. This chain links TRBV6-1 with TRBJ1-4; maybe TRBD1 (6 bases). Germline-derived CDR1 and CDR2 are MNHNS and SASEGT. The CDR3 sequence is 16 residues long. V was trimmed by 2 bases and J by 5 bases, leaving 15 bases between them.

J is TRBJ1-1 and V is TRBV11-2; 8 bases line up with TRBD1. Trimming cost V 1 base and J 1 base; bases outside gene matches: 5. In germline, CDR1 is SGHAT, CDR2 FQNNGV. CDR3 size: 16 residues. The CDR3 protein is CASSLGQGNWNTEAFF. The CDR3 DNA is TGTGCCAGCAGCTTAGGACAGGGGAATTGGAACACTGAAGCTTTCTTT. The full variable domain, rest sourced from reference TRBV11-2 and TRBJ1-1, is EAGVAQSPRYKIIEKRQSVAFWCNPISGHATLYWYQQILGQGPKLLIQFQNNGVVDDSQLPKDRFSAERLKGVDSTLKIQPAKLEDSAVYLCASSLGQGNWNTEAFFGQGTRLTVV.

The chain recombines TRBV6-6 with TRBJ1-1; 10 bases fit TRBD1. This CDR3 spans 14 amino acids. J gave up 10 bases and V 4 bases, and 9 bases lay outside the gene matches. Germline lookup yields CDR1 MNHNY and CDR2 SVGAGI (reference sequence). The CDR3 DNA sequence: TGTGCCAGCAGTTCCGGGACAGGGGTATTACGAGCTTTCTTT. Its translation: CASSSGTGVLRAFF.

This sequence joins TRBV11-3 and TRBJ2-2; perhaps TRBD2 as D (5 bases). This CDR3 region has 16 residues. Deletions cut 5 bases from V and 8 bases from J, with 21 bases between. Germline V gives CDR1 SGHNT, CDR2 YENEEA. DNA for the CDR3: TGTGCCAGCAGCGCCCCCGGCGGAGTCGGGGTTGGGGAGCTGTTTTTT. Translated, it gives CASSAPGGVGVGELFF.

The chain couples TRBV18 to TRBJ2-7; tentatively, D is TRBD1 (5 bases). Germline CDR1 reads KGHSH; CDR2 reads LQKENI. The CDR3 is 13 amino acids. V was pared by 6 bases and J by 3 bases, with 12 bases between. CDR3 DNA: TGTGCCAGCTCGCCGCAGGGTAACTACGAGCAGTACTTC. This gives the protein CASSPQGNYEQYF.

The chain links TRBV13 to TRBJ1-2; D not certain. In germline, CDR1 is PRHDT, CDR2 FYEKMQ (reference sequence). The V gene lost 0 bases and the J gene lost 4 bases, with 6 bases spanning the gap. The CDR3 contains 13 residues. Here the CDR3 reads CASSLGVSYGYTF. The CDR3 nucleotides are TGTGCCAGCAGCTTAGGGGTTAGCTATGGCTACACCTTC.

This clone is a singleton in its sample. This chain links TRBV5-1 with TRBJ2-7; 7 bases are shared with TRBD2. CDR3 length equals 15 residues. The germline V gene has CDR1 SGHRS and CDR2 YFSETQ. The V gene end was trimmed by 4 bases and the J gene end by 1 base; junction bases not matched to a gene: 8. The CDR3 DNA is TGCGCCAGCAGCCACAATACCGGGGGGTCCTACGAGCAGTACTTC. It encodes CASSHNTGGSYEQYF. The full variable domain, in which reference TRBV5-1 and TRBJ2-7 provide the parts outside the CDR3, is KAGVTQTPRYLIKTRGQQVTLSCSPISGHRSVSWYQQTPGQGLQFLFEYFSETQRNKGNFPGRFSGRQFSNSRSEMNVSTLELGDSALYLCASSHNTGGSYEQYFGPGTRLTVT.

The V and J genes are TRBV28 and TRBJ1-2, with 10 bases aligning to TRBD1. The CDR3 sequence is 13 residues long. V lost 6 bases and J lost 8; bases outside the gene matches: 6. CDR1 and CDR2 from the germline V gene are MDHEN and SYDVKM. The CDR3 DNA reads TGTGCCAGCAGGAAGGGACAGGGGTGGGGCTACACCTTC. Translated, it gives CASRKGQGWGYTF.

This clone was seen just once. This chain joins TRBV25-1 and TRBJ1-2; 8 bases map to TRBD1. The CDR3 sequence is 16 residues long. Trimming took 3 bases from V and 1 from J; bases not matched to a gene: 7. Germline loops: CDR1 MGHDK, CDR2 SYGVNS. CDR3: CASSETGVTGNYGYTF. The CDR3 nucleotides are TGTGCCAGCAGTGAGACAGGGGTAACCGGTAACTATGGCTACACCTTC.